This T cell receptor beta chain comes out of a study of shared clonotypes between healthy human individuals. Germline V gives CDR1 SQVTM, CDR2 ANQGSEA. The CDR3 has 13 residues. V dropped 4 bases and J dropped 9 bases, with 16 bases sitting between them. General observations from the study: Clonotypes not shared had lower generation probabilities than those common to all four donors.

Of note for this clone: Its antigen is undetermined.

TCRdb's copy holds only in-frame clones and misses some; the assay was immunoSEQ multiplex PCR. Here the sample spans over a million clones, approximately 72% being singletons. Sequenced sample: memory CD4+ T cells sorted from blood. Subset in this sample: CD45RA-negative fraction. This chain links TRBV29-1 with TRBJ2-1; D is undetermined. This sequence was found in a man aged 18 to 35 in good health. CDR3 DNA: TGCAGCGTTGTCCCGGTGGGTTCGTTTGAGCAGTTCTTC. This sequence encodes CSVVPVGSFEQFF.